These 22 T cell receptor beta chains came from one sample sequenced in a study of CD8+ T cells in alopecia areata. Sequencing templates came from extracted RNA that was reverse transcribed into cDNA. Clones were sequenced by immunoSEQ multiplex PCR, and TCRdb holds only the in-frame ones, with some missing. Of about 190,000 clones detected, about three fifths appear once; the ten largest clones hold roughly 0.71%. This sample's treatment: oral pan-JAK inhibitor, 5-10 mg twice daily. Sequences were derived from CD4+ T cells sorted from blood, sampled at week 4, from a patient treated with tofacitinib. The receptors originated from a human donor with alopecia areata.

This clone has just a few counts. The rearrangement links TRBV19 to TRBJ1-1; D not certain. The CDR3 is 13 residues long. V was cut by 7 bases and J by 8 bases, with 17 bases left in between. The V gene's germline CDR1 is LNHDA and CDR2 SQIVND (reference sequence). The CDR3 protein is CASKNRATAEAFF. Written as DNA, the CDR3 is TGTGCCAGTAAAAACCGGGCCACAGCCGAAGCTTTCTTT.

This clone was seen only a few times. The rearrangement links TRBV29-1 to TRBJ2-3; D uncertain. The CDR3 contains 13 residues. Germline CDR1 SQVTM, CDR2 ANQGSEA. V lost 4 bases and J lost 5, with 13 bases in between. In DNA form, the CDR3 reads TGCAGCGTTGGACCGAAAGGTCGAGATACGCAGTATTTT. Encoded protein: CSVGPKGRDTQYF.

The count of this clone is one. V and J are TRBV30 and TRBJ1-3; a possible D gene is TRBD1 (5 bases). The CDR3 has 14 residues. With 5 bases removed from V and 2 bases from J, the gap between germline ends came to 13 bases. The V gene's germline CDR1 is GTSNPN and CDR2 SVGIG (reference sequence). CDR3 nucleotides: TGTGCCTGGCAGACAGACACGACTGGAAACACCATATATTTT. As protein: CAWQTDTTGNTIYF.

The gene calls are TRBV9 and TRBJ2-3; unclear D gene. CDR1 and CDR2 from the germline V gene are SGDLS and YYNGEE. The CDR3 loop spans 14 amino acids. The V end was cut by 0 bases, the J end by 6 bases, with 11 bases between. This CDR3 reads CASSVAVSLDTQYF. The CDR3 DNA sequence: TGTGCCAGCAGCGTAGCGGTGAGCCTGGATACGCAGTATTTT.

The chain links TRBV27 to TRBJ2-6; D unresolved. There are 13 residues in the CDR3. Trimming cost V 8 bases and J 1 base, with 6 bases left between them. Looked up from germline, CDR1 is MNHEY and CDR2 is SMNVEV (reference sequence). The CDR3 bases are TGTGCCAGCGGGGAATCTGGGGCCAACGTCCTGACTTTC. It encodes CASGESGANVLTF.

The rearrangement links TRBV7-2 to TRBJ1-3, with a possible D match to TRBD1 (6 bases). Germline V lookup: CDR1 SGHTA, CDR2 FQGNSA. Trimming shortened V by 5 bases and J by 0 bases, and 11 bases separated the two germline ends. The CDR3 is 15 residues long. DNA of the CDR3: TGTGCCAGCAGCCTCGACAGGAACTCTGGAAACACCATATATTTT. It is translated as CASSLDRNSGNTIYF.

The J gene is TRBJ1-2, the V gene TRBV30, with no clear D. Per germline, CDR1 GTSNPN and CDR2 SVGIG (reference sequence). CDR3 length: 15 amino acids. V lost 0 bases and J 7 bases, leaving 18 bases between the germline ends. CDR3 region: CAWSVWPPGIGGYTF. DNA for the CDR3: TGTGCCTGGAGTGTATGGCCCCCGGGGATCGGTGGCTACACCTTC.

The V gene is TRBV5-1, the J gene TRBJ2-2; 9 bases map to TRBD1. The V gene's germline CDR1 is SGHRS and CDR2 YFSETQ. The CDR3 sequence is 16 residues long. Unmatched junction bases numbered 7, after V lost 3 bases and J lost 4 bases. The CDR3 region is CASSSPGQGSTGELFF. CDR3 in DNA: TGCGCCAGCAGCTCCCCGGGACAGGGAAGCACCGGGGAGCTGTTTTTT. The full variable domain, with the rest looked up from reference TRBV5-1 and TRBJ2-2, is KAGVTQTPRYLIKTRGQQVTLSCSPISGHRSVSWYQQTPGQGLQFLFEYFSETQRNKGNFPGRFSGRQFSNSRSEMNVSTLELGDSALYLCASSSPGQGSTGELFFGEGSRLTVL.

This chain connects TRBV7-7 to TRBJ2-6; D not resolved. CDR3 length: 15 residues. Trimming left V 5 bases short and J 2 bases short, with 10 bases between. Germline loops: CDR1 SSHAT, CDR2 FNYEAQ (reference sequence). The CDR3 nucleotides read TGTGCCAGCAGCCCACAGCAGGCTGGGGCCAACGTCCTGACTTTC. It specifies CASSPQQAGANVLTF.

The gene calls are TRBV11-2 and TRBJ2-5; D ambiguous. Trimming removed 6 bases at V and 2 bases at J, with 16 bases between. Germline CDR1 and CDR2: SGHAT and FQNNGV. The CDR3 covers 15 residues. The CDR3 spells CASSRPGRRQETQYF. CDR3 coding DNA: TGTGCCAGCAGTCGCCCAGGCCGACGTCAAGAGACCCAGTACTTC.

The genes are TRBV30 and TRBJ2-1; D is unresolved. The CDR3 consists of 11 residues. Trimming cost V 0 bases and J 8 bases, with 5 bases left between them. Germline assignment: CDR1 GTSNPN and CDR2 SVGIG (reference sequence). Here the CDR3 DNA reads TGTGCCTGGAGTGTCGCGCATGAGCAGTTCTTC. It is translated as CAWSVAHEQFF.

The chain carries TRBV6-1 and TRBJ1-5, with D unclear. Per germline, CDR1 MNHNS and CDR2 SASEGT. V was clipped by 6 bases and J by 6 bases, with 9 bases between them. The CDR3 extends over 12 amino acids. Here the CDR3 DNA reads TGTGCCAGCAGGCAGTTGGGTCAGCCCCAGCATTTT. Translation gives CASRQLGQPQHF.

V and J are TRBV30 and TRBJ2-7; TRBD2 matches at 10 bases. Germline V gene lookup returns CDR1 GTSNPN and CDR2 SVGIG (reference sequence). The V segment lost 0 bases and the J segment 0 bases; nucleotides outside the gene matches: 8. This CDR3 is built from 17 residues. In DNA, the CDR3 is TGTGCCTGGAGTGTCGCTAGCGGGAGTTCCAGCTCCTACGAGCAGTACTTC. It encodes CAWSVASGSSSSYEQYF.

The chain carries TRBV5-1 and TRBJ2-6; 7 bases are shared with TRBD1. Germline loops: CDR1 SGHRS, CDR2 YFSETQ. The CDR3 spans 18 residues. J gave up 0 bases and V 3 bases, and 9 bases lay outside the gene matches. The CDR3 sequence: CASSSTRDRSSGANVLTF. The CDR3 nucleotides are TGCGCCAGCAGCTCAACTCGGGACAGAAGCTCTGGGGCCAACGTCCTGACTTTC. Using reference TRBV5-1 and TRBJ2-6 for the parts outside the CDR3, the full variable domain is KAGVTQTPRYLIKTRGQQVTLSCSPISGHRSVSWYQQTPGQGLQFLFEYFSETQRNKGNFPGRFSGRQFSNSRSEMNVSTLELGDSALYLCASSSTRDRSSGANVLTFGAGSRLTVL.

The chain joins TRBV7-9 to TRBJ2-7; weak D call: TRBD2 (5 bases). V was trimmed by 1 base and J by 2 bases, leaving 12 bases between them. Germline values: CDR1 SEHNR, CDR2 FQNEAQ (reference sequence). The length of the CDR3 is 15 residues. Here the CDR3 reads CASSLVGIPTYEQYF. In DNA, the CDR3 is TGTGCCAGCAGCTTAGTCGGGATACCCACCTACGAGCAGTACTTC.

The J gene is TRBJ1-2, the V gene TRBV4-3, with D unclear. The CDR3 has 13 amino acids. The V end was cut by 4 bases, the J end by 0 bases, with 6 bases between. Germline CDR1 reads LGHNA; CDR2 reads YSLEER. CDR3 bases: TGCGCCAGCAGCCTTGGTGCTAACTATGGCTACACCTTC. Amino acids: CASSLGANYGYTF.

This chain joins TRBV7-3 and TRBJ2-2, with unresolved D. Trimming cost V 0 bases and J 5 bases, with 13 bases left between them. The CDR3 totals 16 residues. Germline V gene sequence: CDR1 SGHTA, CDR2 FQGTGA. This CDR3 reads CASSLTADPQTGELFF. The CDR3 DNA reads as TGTGCCAGCAGCTTAACGGCAGACCCTCAAACCGGGGAGCTGTTTTTT.

The chain employs TRBV18 and TRBJ1-5; a weak D match, TRBD1 (5 bases). Germline lookup yields CDR1 KGHSH and CDR2 LQKENI. The V end was cut by 2 bases, the J end by 3 bases, with 11 bases between. This CDR3 spans 15 amino acids. CDR3 residues: CASSPMGPYNQPQHF. The CDR3 DNA reads as TGTGCCAGCTCACCAATGGGACCCTACAATCAGCCCCAGCATTTT.

The chain links TRBV19 to TRBJ1-1, with D perhaps TRBD1 (6 bases). Trimming shortened V by 5 bases and J by 8 bases, and 15 bases separated the two germline ends. The CDR3 sequence is 13 residues long. Germline V gene lookup returns CDR1 LNHDA and CDR2 SQIVND (reference sequence). The CDR3, as DNA: TGTGCCAGTAGTGCCACAACAGGGTCCGAAGCTTTCTTT. Its protein product is CASSATTGSEAFF.

This clone was found a few times. The CDR3 DNA reads as TGTGCCAGCAGCGGGGACCGGGACAGGGGGTCGTTGGCTCCGATAAAACTGTTTTTT. Translating gives CASSGDRDRGSLAPIKLFF. The V and J genes are TRBV9 and TRBJ1-4; 11 nucleotides line up with TRBD1. CDR1 and CDR2 from the germline V gene are SGDLS and YYNGEE. V lost 3 bases and J lost 10; bases outside the gene matches: 20. The CDR3 length is 19 residues.

J is TRBJ1-2 and V is TRBV30; D ambiguous. In germline, CDR1 is GTSNPN, CDR2 SVGIG (reference sequence). Trimming pared 4 bases from V and 0 bases from J, leaving 9 bases between. The CDR3 is made up of 13 amino acids. For the CDR3, the DNA is TGTGCCTGGACTGACGGGACTAACTATGGCTACACCTTC. As protein: CAWTDGTNYGYTF.

The sample holds a few counts of this clone. The chain couples TRBV5-1 to TRBJ2-3; TRBD2 aligns across 9 bases. The V gene end was trimmed by 6 bases and the J gene end by 0 bases; junction bases not matched to a gene: 20. This CDR3 spans 20 amino acids. The V gene's germline CDR1 is SGHRS and CDR2 YFSETQ. The CDR3 DNA sequence: TGCGCCAGCAAGAGCACCGGACTAGCGTGGGGTACGACTAGCACAGATACGCAGTATTTT. Its protein product is CASKSTGLAWGTTSTDTQYF.